These T cell receptor beta chains were read from a single sample in a study of blood T cell repertoires in COVID-19. Only in-frame clones appear in the TCRdb table, and some are missing; sequencing was by immunoSEQ multiplex PCR. The sample carries some 270,000 clones, 80% to 90% recorded once. Sequencing input: PBMCs or T cells enriched from blood (not recorded which). Receptors originate from a woman younger than 45 who had recovered from COVID-19. Both conserved end residues are part of each CDR3. D genes are given only for firm matches. A clone size is listed for some rows: how often the clone was seen (once, few, many), or a class if it is expanded.

clone size | D gene | J gene | V gene | CDR3 protein | CDR3 DNA
NA | TRBD1 | TRBJ1-6 | TRBV5-1 | CASSSGGQGASPLHF | TGCGCCAGCAGCTCGGGGGGACAGGGGGCATCACCCCTCCACTTT
NA | NA | TRBJ2-1 | TRBV7-9 | CASSRVESSYNEQFF | TGTGCCAGCAGCAGAGTCGAAAGCTCCTACAATGAGCAGTTCTTC
NA | NA | TRBJ2-7 | TRBV4-2 | CASSQVMEGAYEQYF | TGTGCCAGCAGCCAAGTGATGGAGGGCGCCTACGAGCAGTACTTC
NA | NA | TRBJ1-1 | TRBV5-1 | CASSLSSGEGIWNTEAFF | TGCGCCAGCAGCTTGAGTTCCGGGGAAGGGATATGGAACACTGAAGCTTTCTTT
NA | NA | TRBJ2-2 | TRBV5-5 | CARRGGPRGANTGELFF | TGTGCCCGCCGCGGGGGCCCTCGGGGGGCGAACACCGGGGAGCTGTTTTTT
NA | NA | TRBJ1-2 | TRBV28 | CASSASLAPYGYTF | TGTGCCAGCAGTGCATCCTTGGCCCCCTATGGCTACACCTTC
NA | NA | TRBJ1-4 | TRBV11-2 | CASSLAGSNEKLFF | TGTGCCAGCAGCTTAGCAGGGTCTAATGAAAAACTGTTTTTT
NA | NA | TRBJ1-4 | TRBV6-5 | CASSYEGREKLFF | TGTGCCAGCAGTTACGAGGGCCGTGAAAAACTGTTTTTT
once | TRBD2 | TRBJ2-1 | TRBV11-3 | CASSSGLAGYNEQFF | TGTGCCAGCAGCTCTGGGCTAGCGGGGTACAATGAGCAGTTCTTC
few | NA | TRBJ1-2 | TRBV7-9 | CASSRETQSYTF | TGTGCCAGCAGCCGAGAGACACAAAGCTACACCTTC
NA | NA | TRBJ1-5 | TRBV18 | CASSHDKRQPQHF | TGTGCCAGCTCACACGATAAGAGACAGCCCCAGCATTTT
once | TRBD1 | TRBJ1-6 | TRBV27 | CASSPRDRLNSPLHF | TGTGCCAGCAGTCCTCGGGACAGGCTAAATTCACCCCTCCACTTT
NA | TRBD1 | TRBJ1-3 | TRBV9 | CASSVGMGQGVNTIYF | TGTGCCAGCAGCGTAGGCATGGGACAGGGAGTCAACACCATATATTTT
once | TRBD1 | TRBJ1-1 | TRBV6-6 | CASSQGQRNTEAFF | TGTGCCAGCAGCCAGGGACAGAGGAACACTGAAGCTTTCTTT
few | NA | TRBJ1-1 | TRBV7-9 | CASSPTPTGWRAFF | TGTGCCAGCAGCCCAACCCCGACCGGGTGGAGGGCTTTCTTT
few | TRBD1 | TRBJ1-5 | TRBV19 | CASSPRQGHQPQHF | TGTGCCAGTAGTCCGCGACAGGGGCATCAGCCCCAGCATTTT
NA | TRBD1 | TRBJ1-2 | TRBV28 | CASSSGQPSNYGYTF | TGTGCCAGCAGTTCGGGACAGCCGTCTAACTATGGCTACACCTTC
NA | TRBD2 | TRBJ2-7 | TRBV5-1 | CASSLVAGGNYEQYF | TGCGCCAGCAGCTTGGTTGCGGGAGGAAACTACGAGCAGTACTTC
NA | TRBD2 | TRBJ2-7 | TRBV7-9 | CASSSGLAGEQYF | TGTGCCAGCAGCTCGGGACTAGCGGGGGAGCAGTACTTC
NA | TRBD2 | TRBJ2-4 | TRBV28 | CASSGEAGGAKNIQYF | TGTGCCAGCAGTGGGGAAGCGGGAGGAGCAAAAAACATTCAGTACTTC
NA | NA | TRBJ1-2 | TRBV6-8 | CASTPGGYTF | TGTGCCAGCACCCCGGGTGGCTACACCTTC
NA | TRBD2 | TRBJ2-5 | TRBV4-1 | CASSQLGLLQETQYF | TGCGCCAGCAGCCAACTGGGACTACTCCAAGAGACCCAGTACTTC
few | NA | TRBJ2-1 | TRBV28 | CASNIRGDNEQFF | TGTGCCAGCAACATACGGGGAGACAATGAGCAGTTCTTC
NA | TRBD1 | TRBJ2-1 | TRBV7-9 | CASRTGGIYNEQFF | TGTGCCAGCAGAACAGGGGGAATCTACAATGAGCAGTTCTTC
NA | NA | TRBJ1-4 | TRBV14 | CASSARWLQGGEKLFF | TGTGCCAGCAGCGCCCGGTGGCTACAGGGTGGTGAAAAACTGTTTTTT
NA | NA | TRBJ1-1 | TRBV18 | CASSPRDYTEAFF | TGTGCCAGCTCACCACGGGACTACACTGAAGCTTTCTTT
NA | NA | TRBJ1-4 | TRBV27 | CASSMEKLFF | TGTGCCAGCAGCATGGAAAAACTGTTTTTT
NA | TRBD1 | TRBJ1-1 | TRBV29-1 | CSVPGTGGLEAFF | TGCAGCGTTCCCGGGACAGGTGGATTGGAAGCTTTCTTT
NA | NA | TRBJ2-7 | TRBV10-1 | CASSESMGEWGEQYF | TGCGCCAGCAGTGAGTCGATGGGAGAGTGGGGCGAGCAGTACTTC
NA | NA | TRBJ1-3 | TRBV6-5 | CASTDRHSGNTIYF | TGTGCCAGCACCGACAGGCACTCTGGAAACACCATATATTTT
NA | NA | TRBJ1-1 | TRBV27 | CASSKRGYTEAFF | TGTGCCAGCAGTAAACGGGGTTACACTGAAGCTTTCTTT
NA | TRBD1 | TRBJ2-7 | TRBV28 | CASSIAGGQTYEQYF | TGTGCCAGCAGCATCGCAGGGGGCCAGACCTACGAGCAGTACTTC
NA | TRBD2 | TRBJ2-3 | TRBV3-1/TRBV3-2 | CASSQGPREARTDTQYF | TGTGCCAGCAGCCAAGGCCCACGGGAGGCCCGCACAGATACGCAGTATTTT
few | NA | TRBJ2-7 | TRBV7-9 | CASSSGWADYSYEQYF | TGTGCCAGCAGCTCGGGGTGGGCAGACTACTCCTACGAGCAGTACTTC
NA | NA | TRBJ1-5 | TRBV10-1 | CASSEEGVDQPQHF | TGCGCCAGCAGTGAGGAGGGGGTAGATCAGCCCCAGCATTTT
few | NA | TRBJ2-1 | TRBV9 | CASSVAGRTTDEQFF | TGTGCCAGCAGCGTAGCTGGTAGGACTACCGATGAGCAGTTCTTC
NA | NA | TRBJ2-1 | TRBV19 | CASSIGLASYNEQFF | TGTGCCAGTAGTATTGGCCTAGCGTCTTACAATGAGCAGTTCTTC
few | NA | TRBJ2-7 | TRBV28 | CASSLPTVGIYEQYF | TGTGCCAGCAGTTTACCGACAGTGGGAATCTACGAGCAGTACTTC
once | NA | TRBJ2-7 | TRBV7-2 | CASSLLSGIEQYF | TGTGCCAGCAGCTTGCTTTCGGGGATTGAGCAGTACTTC
NA | NA | TRBJ1-2 | TRBV7-6 | CASSLVADSLRGYTF | TGTGCCAGCAGCTTAGTGGCGGACAGTCTGAGAGGCTACACCTTC
NA | NA | TRBJ1-3 | TRBV30 | CAWTSGDGNTIYF | TGTGCCTGGACTTCAGGGGATGGAAACACCATATATTTT
NA | NA | TRBJ1-1 | TRBV18 | CASSPQAVNTEAFF | TGTGCCAGCTCACCACAGGCGGTGAACACTGAAGCTTTCTTT
once | TRBD1 | TRBJ1-5 | TRBV6-5 | CASSLGGQTSNQPQHF | TGTGCCAGCAGTTTGGGGGGACAGACTAGCAATCAGCCCCAGCATTTT
NA | TRBD2 | TRBJ2-7 | TRBV10-1 | CASSESGGDYEQYF | TGCGCCAGCAGTGAGTCGGGGGGGGACTACGAGCAGTACTTC
NA | TRBD1 | TRBJ2-1 | TRBV5-4 | CASSLENRGEQFF | TGTGCCAGCAGCTTAGAGAACAGGGGGGAGCAGTTCTTC
NA | NA | TRBJ1-6 | TRBV12-3/TRBV12-4 | CASSLGGGSPLHF | TGTGCCAGCAGTTTAGGAGGGGGTTCACCCCTCCACTTT
NA | TRBD1 | TRBJ1-1 | TRBV4-2 | CASSQPGQVSTEAFF | TGTGCCAGCAGCCAACCGGGACAGGTGTCCACTGAAGCTTTCTTT
NA | NA | TRBJ2-2 | TRBV7-3 | CASSLHSGELFF | TGTGCCAGCAGCTTACACTCCGGGGAGCTGTTTTTT
NA | TRBD2 | TRBJ2-3 | TRBV10-1 | CASSETSADTQYF | TGCGCCAGCAGTGAGACTAGCGCAGATACGCAGTATTTT
NA | TRBD2 | TRBJ2-1 | TRBV29-1 | CSVSSGGPIDEQFF | TGCAGCGTTTCTAGCGGGGGTCCCATCGATGAGCAGTTCTTC
NA | TRBD1 | TRBJ2-4 | TRBV13 | CASSLRQGAVNLAKNIQYF | TGTGCCAGCAGCCTAAGACAGGGGGCGGTGAATTTAGCCAAAAACATTCAGTACTTC
NA | TRBD1 | TRBJ1-4 | TRBV7-9 | CASSLGQGATTNEKLFF | TGTGCCAGCAGCTTAGGACAGGGGGCCACAACTAATGAAAAACTGTTTTTT
NA | NA | TRBJ1-1 | TRBV5-5 | CASSFVMGGYTEAFF | TGTGCCAGTAGCTTTGTTATGGGGGGTTACACTGAAGCTTTCTTT
NA | NA | TRBJ2-7 | TRBV11-2 | CASRSSGFIYEQYF | TGTGCCAGCAGAAGTTCCGGGTTCATCTACGAGCAGTACTTC
NA | TRBD1 | TRBJ1-4 | TRBV6-5 | CASSYSGTGGEKLFF | TGTGCCAGCAGTTACTCCGGGACAGGGGGCGAAAAACTGTTTTTT